This T cell receptor beta chain came from a study of graft-versus-host responses after intestinal transplantation. At the level of the study: Each recipient received a multivisceral, liver-intestinal, or isolated intestinal graft. Each patient got anti-thymocyte globulin induction, then tacrolimus and steroids for about 3 years.

With 4 bases removed from V and 1 base from J, the gap between germline ends came to 8 bases. Germline CDR1 reads ENHRY; CDR2 reads SYGVKD. The CDR3 has 14 residues. Study-level findings and limits: Detected in recipient marrow were GvH clones, some of which were first observed in ileum or blood.

As regards this clone: Its target is unknown.

Method: immunoSEQ multiplex PCR; TCRdb's copy keeps in-frame clones and lacks some. This sample has tens of thousands of clones, with around four fifths found just once. This sequence joins TRBV10-3 and TRBJ2-4; D gene unclear. This receptor was obtained from a human patient who received an intestinal transplant, so some T cells may come from the graft donor. The specimen comprised PBMCs, sampled almost 29 days after intestinal transplant. CDR3 sequence reads: CAISGSNAKNIQYF. The CDR3 nucleotides are TGTGCCATCAGTGGGAGTAATGCCAAAAACATTCAGTACTTC.